The 12 T cell receptor beta chains presented below share a single source sample, sequenced in a study of patients and donors after allogeneic stem cell transplantation. TCRdb re-analysed the RT-PCR reads in MiXCR, keeping a single row per CDR3 protein. This sample yields 98,000 or so distinct CDR3 sequences, of which about a third are seen a single time; 27% belongs to the top ten. Source material: blood, either unsorted or a sorted T cell fraction (not recorded which). Source of these receptors: a human donor who was either an allogeneic HSCT recipient or a stem cell or donor lymphocyte infusion donor (not recorded which). It is not recorded whose cells these are; they may come from a transplant donor.

V gene TRBV12-3 or TRBV12-4 combines with J gene TRBJ2-7; a weak D match, TRBD1 (5 bases). Trimming took 5 bases from V and 6 from J, leaving 11 bases between them. The CDR3 has 12 amino acids. The CDR3 region is CASSLTVREQYF. DNA for the CDR3: TGTGCCAGCAGTCTGACAGTTCGCGAGCAGTACTTC.

The chain joins TRBV12-3 or TRBV12-4 to TRBJ1-5, with TRBD1 identical over 8 bases. V was clipped by 3 bases and J by 0 bases; unmatched bases: 10. The CDR3 loop spans 18 amino acids. The CDR3 nucleotides read TGTGCCAGCAGTTTGAAGGACAGGGACCTTTATAGCAATCAGCCCCAGCATTTT. This translates into CASSLKDRDLYSNQPQHF.

Comments on this clonotype: As the CDR3 is not closed by the conserved phenylalanine or tryptophan, this likely results from a read error. J is TRBJ1-1 and V is TRBV5-6; D might be TRBD1 (5 bases). The V and J ends lost 2 bases and 5 bases respectively, with 10 bases between them. Per the germline V gene, CDR1 is SGHDT and CDR2 is YYEEEE. The CDR3 has 13 residues. The DNA for the CDR3 is TGTGCCAGCAGCTTTCTTTCAGGGACTGAAGCTTTCTAT. This codes for CASSFLSGTEAFY.

This clonotype turned up a few times. The rearrangement links TRBV20-1 to TRBJ1-5, with 7 bases fitting TRBD1. Germline loops: CDR1 DFQATT, CDR2 SNEGSKA (reference sequence). There are 13 residues in the CDR3. Losses at the gene ends were 7 bases for V and 3 bases for J; bases not matched to a gene: 6. The CDR3 here is CSGQGDFNQPQHF. In nucleotides, the CDR3 is TGCAGTGGACAGGGCGATTTCAATCAGCCCCAGCATTTT.

Written as DNA, the CDR3 is TGTGCCAGCCCCAATTCCCAAATCAGCCCAGGGGGCCTTAGCAATCAGCCCCAGCATTTT. Translation gives CASPNSQISPGGLSNQPQHF. The V and J genes are TRBV9 and TRBJ1-5; TRBD1 matches 8 bases. V lost 7 bases to trimming and J lost 0 bases; unmatched junction nucleotides: 21. The germline V gene encodes CDR1 SGDLS and CDR2 YYNGEE. The CDR3 contains 20 residues.

The V and J genes are TRBV7-2 and TRBJ2-6, with D hard to call. Trimming cost V 3 bases and J 0 bases, with 6 bases left between them. CDR3 size: 15 residues. Looked up from germline, CDR1 is SGHTA and CDR2 is FQGNSA. In nucleotides, the CDR3 is TGTGCCAGCAGCTTGTTTAACTCTGGGGCCAACGTCCTGACTTTC. It is translated as CASSLFNSGANVLTF.

This clonotype was counted many times. This rearrangement joins TRBV29-1 to TRBJ1-1, with D hard to call. The V gene lost 6 bases and the J gene lost 0 bases, with 11 bases spanning the gap. Germline V lookup: CDR1 SQVTM, CDR2 ANQGSEA. The CDR3 sequence is 13 residues long. DNA of the CDR3: TGCAGCGTCAACCTTGGGGTGAACACTGAAGCTTTCTTT. Its protein product is CSVNLGVNTEAFF.

This clonotype turned up a few times. The CDR3 spells CAISEPWGSGRARSSYNEQFF. CDR3 sequence (DNA): TGTGCCATCAGTGAGCCCTGGGGTAGCGGGAGGGCCCGGAGCTCCTACAATGAGCAGTTCTTC. The V call is TRBV10-3, the J call TRBJ2-1; 11 nucleotides align to TRBD2. V gave up 2 bases and J gave up 0 bases; unmatched junction bases: 15. CDR1 and CDR2 (germline): ENHRY, SYGVKD. This CDR3 region has 21 residues.

The rearrangement links TRBV18 to TRBJ2-3; no reliable D call. Germline assignment: CDR1 KGHSH and CDR2 LQKENI. The germline V and J ends were trimmed by 3 bases and 7 bases, with 11 bases remaining between them. The CDR3 is made up of 13 amino acids. The DNA for the CDR3 is TGTGCCAGCTCACCGGCAGCCGCAAATACGCAGTATTTT. The encoded protein is CASSPAAANTQYF.

In this sample, this clonotype turned up a few times. V usage is TRBV12-3 or TRBV12-4 and J usage is TRBJ2-4; TRBD2 aligns across 8 bases. The CDR3 totals 15 residues. J gave up 7 bases and V 6 bases, and 11 bases lay outside the gene matches. The CDR3 nucleotides read TGTGCCAGCAGGCCGGGAGGGACCCTGCGGAACATTCAGTACTTC. Its protein product is CASRPGGTLRNIQYF.

This clonotype was picked up a small number of times. CDR3 protein: CASSYSSRNYNEQFF. CDR3 sequence (DNA): TGTGCCAGCAGTTACTCCAGTAGAAACTACAATGAGCAGTTCTTC. The chain joins TRBV6-6 to TRBJ2-1; D call uncertain. Germline V CDR1 and CDR2: MNHNY, SVGAGI (reference sequence). V gave up 0 bases and J gave up 3 bases, with 9 bases separating them. The CDR3 has 15 residues.

This clonotype showed up just a few times. The V and J genes are TRBV18 and TRBJ1-3; 9 positions match TRBD1. CDR1 is KGHSH, CDR2 LQKENI, per germline. Losses at the gene ends were 2 bases for V and 2 bases for J; bases not matched to a gene: 4. This CDR3 has 16 amino acids. CDR3 bases: TGTGCCAGCTCACCAGACAACAGGGGGCCTGGAAACACCATATATTTT. This gives the protein CASSPDNRGPGNTIYF.